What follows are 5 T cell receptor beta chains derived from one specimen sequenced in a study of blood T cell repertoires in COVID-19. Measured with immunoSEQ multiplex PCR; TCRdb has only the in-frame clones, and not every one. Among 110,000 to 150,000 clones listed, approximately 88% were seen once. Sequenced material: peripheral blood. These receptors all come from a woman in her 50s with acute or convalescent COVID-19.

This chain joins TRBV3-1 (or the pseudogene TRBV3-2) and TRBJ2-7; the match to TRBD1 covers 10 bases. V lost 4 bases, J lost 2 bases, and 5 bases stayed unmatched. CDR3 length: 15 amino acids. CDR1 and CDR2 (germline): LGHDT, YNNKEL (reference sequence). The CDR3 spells CASSLTGTGAYEQYF. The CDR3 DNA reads TGTGCCAGCAGCCTAACGGGGACAGGGGCCTACGAGCAGTACTTC.

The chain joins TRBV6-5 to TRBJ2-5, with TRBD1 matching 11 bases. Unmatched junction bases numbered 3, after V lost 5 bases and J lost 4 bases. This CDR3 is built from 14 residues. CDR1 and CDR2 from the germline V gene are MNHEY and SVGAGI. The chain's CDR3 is CASSRDRGSETQYF. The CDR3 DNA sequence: TGTGCCAGCAGTCGGGACAGGGGGTCAGAGACCCAGTACTTC.

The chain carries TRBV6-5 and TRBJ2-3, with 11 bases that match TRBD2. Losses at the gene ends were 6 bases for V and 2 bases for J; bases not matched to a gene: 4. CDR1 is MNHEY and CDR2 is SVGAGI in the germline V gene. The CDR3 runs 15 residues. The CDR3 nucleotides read TGTGCCAGCAGGGAGACTAGCGGGAACACAGATACGCAGTATTTT. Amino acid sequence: CASRETSGNTDTQYF.

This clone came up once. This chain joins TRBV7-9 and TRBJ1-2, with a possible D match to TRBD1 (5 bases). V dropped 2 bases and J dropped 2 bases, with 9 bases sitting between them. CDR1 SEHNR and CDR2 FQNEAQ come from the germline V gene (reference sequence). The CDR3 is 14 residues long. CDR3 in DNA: TGTGCCAGCAGCTTAAATGGGGCGAACTATGGCTACACCTTC. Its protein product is CASSLNGANYGYTF. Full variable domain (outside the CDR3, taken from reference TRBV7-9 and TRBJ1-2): DTGVSQNPRHKITKRGQNVTFRCDPISEHNRLYWYRQTLGQGPEFLTYFQNEAQLEKSRLLSDRFSAERPKGSFSTLEIQRTEQGDSAMYLCASSLNGANYGYTFGSGTRLTVV.

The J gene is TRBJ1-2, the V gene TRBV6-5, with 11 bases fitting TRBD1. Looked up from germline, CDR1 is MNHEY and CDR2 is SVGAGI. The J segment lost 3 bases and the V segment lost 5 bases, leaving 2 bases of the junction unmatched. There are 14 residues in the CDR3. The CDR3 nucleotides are TGTGCCAGCAGTAGGGACAGGGGGGACTATGGCTACACCTTC. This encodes CASSRDRGDYGYTF.